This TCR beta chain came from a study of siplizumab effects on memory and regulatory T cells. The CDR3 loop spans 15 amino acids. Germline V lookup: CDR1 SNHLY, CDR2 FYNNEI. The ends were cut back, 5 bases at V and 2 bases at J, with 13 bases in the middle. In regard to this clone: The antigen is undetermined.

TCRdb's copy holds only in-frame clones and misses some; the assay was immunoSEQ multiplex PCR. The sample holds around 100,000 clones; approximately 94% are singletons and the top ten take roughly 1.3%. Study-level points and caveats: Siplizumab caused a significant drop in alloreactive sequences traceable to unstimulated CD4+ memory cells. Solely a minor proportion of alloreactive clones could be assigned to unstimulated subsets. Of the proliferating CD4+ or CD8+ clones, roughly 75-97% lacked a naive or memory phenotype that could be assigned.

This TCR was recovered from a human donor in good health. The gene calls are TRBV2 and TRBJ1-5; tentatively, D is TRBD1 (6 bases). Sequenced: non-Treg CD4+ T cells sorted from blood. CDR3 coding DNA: TGTGCCAGCAGTAGATCCGGGACACGCAATCAGCCCCAGCATTTT. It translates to CASSRSGTRNQPQHF.